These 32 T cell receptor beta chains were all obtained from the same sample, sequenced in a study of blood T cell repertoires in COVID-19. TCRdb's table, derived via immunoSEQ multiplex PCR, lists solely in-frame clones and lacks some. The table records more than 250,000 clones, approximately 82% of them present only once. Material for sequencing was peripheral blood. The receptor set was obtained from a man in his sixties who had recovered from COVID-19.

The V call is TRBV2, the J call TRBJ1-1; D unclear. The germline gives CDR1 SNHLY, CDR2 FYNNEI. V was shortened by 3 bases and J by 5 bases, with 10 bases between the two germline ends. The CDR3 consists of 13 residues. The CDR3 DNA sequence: TGTGCCAGCAGTGAGGAGGCCACTACTGAAGCTTTCTTT. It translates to CASSEEATTEAFF.

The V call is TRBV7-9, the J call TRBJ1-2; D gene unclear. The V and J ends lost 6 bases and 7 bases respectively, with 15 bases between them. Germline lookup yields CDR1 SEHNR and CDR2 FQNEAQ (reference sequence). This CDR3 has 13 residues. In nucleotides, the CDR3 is TGTGCCAGCAGTCCCCCGTTACAAGTTGGCTACACCTTC. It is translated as CASSPPLQVGYTF.

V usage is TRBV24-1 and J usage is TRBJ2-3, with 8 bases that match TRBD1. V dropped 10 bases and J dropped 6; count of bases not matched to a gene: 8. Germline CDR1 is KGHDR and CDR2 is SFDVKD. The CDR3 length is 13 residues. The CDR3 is CATGDRNSDTQYF. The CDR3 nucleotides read TGTGCCACGGGGGACAGGAATTCGGATACGCAGTATTTT.

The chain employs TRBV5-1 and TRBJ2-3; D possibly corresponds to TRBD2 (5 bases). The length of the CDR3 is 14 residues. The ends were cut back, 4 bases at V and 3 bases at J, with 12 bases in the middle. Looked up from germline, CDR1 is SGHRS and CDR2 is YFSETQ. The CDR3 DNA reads TGCGCCAGCAGCCCGGACGGGAAAACAGATACGCAGTATTTT. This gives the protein CASSPDGKTDTQYF.

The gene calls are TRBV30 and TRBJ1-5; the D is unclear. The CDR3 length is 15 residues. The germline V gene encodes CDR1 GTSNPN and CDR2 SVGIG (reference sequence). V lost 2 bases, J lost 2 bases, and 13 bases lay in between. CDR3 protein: CAWSTPPSGNQPQHF. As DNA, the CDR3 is TGTGCCTGGAGTACCCCCCCGAGTGGCAATCAGCCCCAGCATTTT.

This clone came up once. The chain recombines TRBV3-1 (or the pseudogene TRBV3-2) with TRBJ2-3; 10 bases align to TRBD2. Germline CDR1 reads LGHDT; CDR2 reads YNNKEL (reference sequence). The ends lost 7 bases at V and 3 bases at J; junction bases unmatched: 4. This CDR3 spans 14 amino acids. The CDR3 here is CASKASGRTDTQYF. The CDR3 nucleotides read TGTGCCAGCAAGGCTAGCGGGAGAACAGATACGCAGTATTTT.

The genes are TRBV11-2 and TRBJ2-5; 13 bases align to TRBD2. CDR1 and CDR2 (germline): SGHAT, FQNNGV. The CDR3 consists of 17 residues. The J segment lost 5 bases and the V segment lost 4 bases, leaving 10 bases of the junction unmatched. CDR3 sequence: CASSSTHGLAGVETQYF. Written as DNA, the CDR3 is TGTGCCAGCAGCTCAACACACGGACTAGCGGGAGTCGAGACCCAGTACTTC.

CDR3: CASSPPGGQYGYTF. The CDR3 nucleotides are TGTGCCAGCAGCCCACCGGGGGGACAATATGGCTACACCTTC. The rearrangement uses TRBV14 and TRBJ1-2; D might be TRBD1 (6 bases). Trimming stripped 4 bases from V and 5 bases from J, with 14 bases between. The CDR3 has 14 amino acids. Per germline, CDR1 SGHDN and CDR2 FVKESK.

The CDR3 loop is CASSEWGQGSTGELFF. CDR3 sequence (DNA): TGTGCCAGCAGTGAATGGGGACAGGGAAGCACCGGGGAGCTGTTTTTT. The V call is TRBV25-1, the J call TRBJ2-2; 9 positions agree with TRBD1. The length of the CDR3 is 16 residues. Germline V gene sequence: CDR1 MGHDK, CDR2 SYGVNS. The junction had 4 bases not matched to a gene; V was cut back by 1 base and J by 4 bases.

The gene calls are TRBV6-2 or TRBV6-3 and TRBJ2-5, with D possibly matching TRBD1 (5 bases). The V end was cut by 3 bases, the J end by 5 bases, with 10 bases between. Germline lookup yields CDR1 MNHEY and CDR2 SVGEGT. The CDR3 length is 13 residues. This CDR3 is CASSYWGRETQYF. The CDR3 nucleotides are TGTGCCAGCAGTTATTGGGGCAGGGAGACCCAGTACTTC.

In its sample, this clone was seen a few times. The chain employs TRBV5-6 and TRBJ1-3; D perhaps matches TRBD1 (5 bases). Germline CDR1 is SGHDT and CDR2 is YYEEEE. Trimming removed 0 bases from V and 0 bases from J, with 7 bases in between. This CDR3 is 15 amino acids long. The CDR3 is CASSLDRHSGNTIYF. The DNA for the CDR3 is TGTGCCAGCAGCTTGGACAGGCACTCTGGAAACACCATATATTTT. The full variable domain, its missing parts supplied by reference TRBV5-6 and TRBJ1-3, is DAGVTQSPTHLIKTRGQQVTLRCSPKSGHDTVSWYQQALGQGPQFIFQYYEEEERQRGNFPDRFSGHQFPNYSSELNVNALLLGDSALYLCASSLDRHSGNTIYFGEGSWLTVV.

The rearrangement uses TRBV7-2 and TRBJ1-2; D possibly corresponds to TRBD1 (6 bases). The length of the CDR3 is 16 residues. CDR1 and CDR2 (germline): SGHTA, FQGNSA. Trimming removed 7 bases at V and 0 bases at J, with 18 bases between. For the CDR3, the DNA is TGTGCCAGCACGTCAAATATCGGACAGCCTAACTATGGCTACACCTTC. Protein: CASTSNIGQPNYGYTF.

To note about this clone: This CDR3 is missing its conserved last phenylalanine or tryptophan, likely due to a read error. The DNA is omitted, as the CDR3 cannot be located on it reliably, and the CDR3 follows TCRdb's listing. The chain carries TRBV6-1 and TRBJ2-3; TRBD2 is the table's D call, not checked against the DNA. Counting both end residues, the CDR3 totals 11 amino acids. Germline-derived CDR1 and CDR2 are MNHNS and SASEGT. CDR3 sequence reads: CASSEADSPDL.

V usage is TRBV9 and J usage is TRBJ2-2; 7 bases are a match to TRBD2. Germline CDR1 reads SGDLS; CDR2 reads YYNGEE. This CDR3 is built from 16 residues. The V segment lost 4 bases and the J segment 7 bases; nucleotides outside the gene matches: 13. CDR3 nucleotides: TGTGCCAGCAGCCCTATTGGGGGAGGGCCGGACGGGGAGCTGTTTTTT. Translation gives CASSPIGGGPDGELFF.

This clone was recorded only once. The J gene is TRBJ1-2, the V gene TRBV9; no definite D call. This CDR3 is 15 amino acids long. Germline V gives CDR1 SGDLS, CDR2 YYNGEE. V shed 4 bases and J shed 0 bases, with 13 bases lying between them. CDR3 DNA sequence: TGTGCCAGCAGCCCTAGCCCAGGTCCTAACTATGGCTACACCTTC. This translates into CASSPSPGPNYGYTF.

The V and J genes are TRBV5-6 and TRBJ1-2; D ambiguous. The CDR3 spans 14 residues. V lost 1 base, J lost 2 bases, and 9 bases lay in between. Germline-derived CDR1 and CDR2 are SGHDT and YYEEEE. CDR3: CASSLWQINYGYTF. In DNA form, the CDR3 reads TGTGCCAGCAGCTTGTGGCAGATAAACTATGGCTACACCTTC.

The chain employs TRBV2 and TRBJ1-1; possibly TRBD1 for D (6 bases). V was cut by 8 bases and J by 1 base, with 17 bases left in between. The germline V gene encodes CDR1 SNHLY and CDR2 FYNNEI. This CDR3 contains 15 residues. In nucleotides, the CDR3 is TGTGCCAGCGAAGGGCAGGGGCTACGGAACACTGAAGCTTTCTTT. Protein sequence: CASEGQGLRNTEAFF.

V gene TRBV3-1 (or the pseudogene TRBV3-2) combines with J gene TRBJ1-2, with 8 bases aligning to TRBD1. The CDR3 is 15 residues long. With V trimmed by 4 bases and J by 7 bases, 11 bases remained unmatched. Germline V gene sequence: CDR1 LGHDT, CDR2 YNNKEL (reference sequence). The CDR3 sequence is CASSPGQANFAGYTF. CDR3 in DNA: TGTGCCAGCAGCCCGGGACAGGCCAACTTCGCTGGCTACACCTTC.

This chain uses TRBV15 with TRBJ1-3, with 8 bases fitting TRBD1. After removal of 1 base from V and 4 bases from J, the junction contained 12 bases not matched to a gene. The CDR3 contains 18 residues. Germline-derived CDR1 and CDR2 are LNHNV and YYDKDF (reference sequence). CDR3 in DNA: TGTGCCACCAGCAGAGTTTCGAAAACAGGGGGTCGAGGAAACACCATATATTTT. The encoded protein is CATSRVSKTGGRGNTIYF.

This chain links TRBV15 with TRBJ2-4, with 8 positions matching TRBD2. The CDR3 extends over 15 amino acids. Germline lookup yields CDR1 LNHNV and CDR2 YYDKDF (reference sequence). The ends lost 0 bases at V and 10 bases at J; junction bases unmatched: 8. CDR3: CATSREDGGARIQYF. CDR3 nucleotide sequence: TGTGCCACCAGCAGAGAGGACGGGGGGGCTCGGATTCAGTACTTC.

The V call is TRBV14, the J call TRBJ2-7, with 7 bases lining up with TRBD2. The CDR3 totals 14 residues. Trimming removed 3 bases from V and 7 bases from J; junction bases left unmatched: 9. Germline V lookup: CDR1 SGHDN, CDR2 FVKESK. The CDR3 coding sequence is TGTGCCAGCAGCCACACTAGCGAGCCCGCGGAGCAGTACTTC. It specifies CASSHTSEPAEQYF.

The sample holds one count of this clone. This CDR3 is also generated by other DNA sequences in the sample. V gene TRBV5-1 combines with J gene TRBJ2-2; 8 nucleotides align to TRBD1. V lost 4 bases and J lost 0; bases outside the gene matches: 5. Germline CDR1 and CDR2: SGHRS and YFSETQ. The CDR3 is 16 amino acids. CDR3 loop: CASSVLTGANTGELFF. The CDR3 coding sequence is TGCGCCAGCAGCGTTCTGACAGGGGCGAACACCGGGGAGCTGTTTTTT.

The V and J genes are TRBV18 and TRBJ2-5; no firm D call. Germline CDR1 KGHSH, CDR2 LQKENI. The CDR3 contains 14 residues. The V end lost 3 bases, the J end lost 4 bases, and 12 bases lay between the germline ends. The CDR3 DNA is TGTGCCAGCTCACCGGGCCCGGCCAGAGAGACCCAGTACTTC. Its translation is CASSPGPARETQYF.

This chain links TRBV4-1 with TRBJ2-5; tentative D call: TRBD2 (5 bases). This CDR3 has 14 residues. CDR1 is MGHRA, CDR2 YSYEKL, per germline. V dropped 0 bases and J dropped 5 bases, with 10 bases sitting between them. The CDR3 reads CASSQDYRGETQYF. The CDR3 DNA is TGCGCCAGCAGCCAAGATTATCGGGGTGAGACCCAGTACTTC.

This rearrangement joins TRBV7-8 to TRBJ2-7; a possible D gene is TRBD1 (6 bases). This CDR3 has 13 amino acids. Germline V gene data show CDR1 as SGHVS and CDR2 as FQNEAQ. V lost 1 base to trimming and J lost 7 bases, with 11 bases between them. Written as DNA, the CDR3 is TGTGCCAGCAGCTTAGATACAGGGATAGAGCAGTACTTC. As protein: CASSLDTGIEQYF.

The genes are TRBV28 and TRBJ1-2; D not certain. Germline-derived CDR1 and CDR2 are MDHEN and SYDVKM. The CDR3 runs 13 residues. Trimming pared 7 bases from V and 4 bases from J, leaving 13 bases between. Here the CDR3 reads CASTPSGVYGYTF. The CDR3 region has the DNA TGTGCCAGCACACCATCCGGGGTCTATGGCTACACCTTC.

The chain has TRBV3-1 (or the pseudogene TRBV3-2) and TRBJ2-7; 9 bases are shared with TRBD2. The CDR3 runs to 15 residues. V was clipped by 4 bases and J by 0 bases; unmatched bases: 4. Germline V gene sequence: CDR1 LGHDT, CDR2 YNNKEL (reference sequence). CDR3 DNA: TGTGCCAGCAGCCGGGGACTAGCAGGCTCCTACGAGCAGTACTTC. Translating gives CASSRGLAGSYEQYF.

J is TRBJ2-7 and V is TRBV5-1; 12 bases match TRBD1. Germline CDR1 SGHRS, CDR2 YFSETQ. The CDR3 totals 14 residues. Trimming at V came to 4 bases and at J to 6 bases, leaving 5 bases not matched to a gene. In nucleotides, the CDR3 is TGCGCCAGCAGCCCGGGGACAGGGGGCGCCGAGCAGTACTTC. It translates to CASSPGTGGAEQYF.

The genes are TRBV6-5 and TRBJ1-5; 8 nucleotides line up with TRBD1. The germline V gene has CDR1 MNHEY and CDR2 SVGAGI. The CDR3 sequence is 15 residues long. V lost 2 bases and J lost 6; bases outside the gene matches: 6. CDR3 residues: CASSYPGQGGQPQHF. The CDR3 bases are TGTGCCAGCAGTTACCCAGGACAGGGTGGTCAGCCCCAGCATTTT.

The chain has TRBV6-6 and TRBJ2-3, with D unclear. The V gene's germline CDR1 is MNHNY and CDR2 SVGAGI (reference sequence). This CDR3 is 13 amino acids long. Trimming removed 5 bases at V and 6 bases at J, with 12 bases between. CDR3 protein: CASSRPPLDTQYF. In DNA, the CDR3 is TGTGCCAGCAGTCGCCCCCCACTCGATACGCAGTATTTT.

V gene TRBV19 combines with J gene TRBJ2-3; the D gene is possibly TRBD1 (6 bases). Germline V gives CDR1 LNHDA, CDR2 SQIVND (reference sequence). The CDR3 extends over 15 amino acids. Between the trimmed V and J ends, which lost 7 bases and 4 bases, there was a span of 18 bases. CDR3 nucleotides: TGTGCCAGTAAGGAGAGGCAGGGGCCCCCAGATACGCAGTATTTT. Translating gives CASKERQGPPDTQYF.

The CDR3 spells CASSVSRGADTQYF. CDR3 nucleotides: TGTGCCAGCAGCGTAAGTCGGGGGGCAGATACGCAGTATTTT. The rearrangement uses TRBV9 and TRBJ2-3, with TRBD2 matching 7 bases. In germline, CDR1 is SGDLS, CDR2 YYNGEE. V dropped 1 base and J dropped 4; count of bases not matched to a gene: 3. This CDR3 has 14 amino acids.